The rows below give T cell receptor beta chains drawn from one sample of a study of neurological immune-mediated disorders. TCRdb redid the calling of the 5' RACE reads with MiXCR, one entry per CDR3 protein. The sample consists of tens of thousands of distinct CDR3 sequences, approximately 2.4% of them appearing once. Specimen: PBMCs. These TCRs come from a woman aged 30 to 39 with multiple sclerosis. The CDR3 runs from the conserved cysteine through the conserved F or W. Fields, in order: clone size, V gene, D gene, J gene, CDR3 DNA, CDR3 protein. A D gene is named only where the DNA matches it firmly. Part of the rows lack a size; the others show once, few, many or a class for expanded clones.

-	TRBV6-4	-	TRBJ2-6	TGTGCCAGCAGTGACTCGACAACTGGGGACAACGTCCTGACTTTC	CASSDSTTGDNVLTF
many	TRBV12-3/TRBV12-4	-	TRBJ1-2	TGTGCCAGCAGTTTAAGTCATTATGGCTACACCTTC	CASSLSHYGYTF
many	TRBV5-5	-	TRBJ2-7	TGTGCCAGCAGCTTGGAGGAGGGGTACATTTCCTACGAGCAGTACTTC	CASSLEEGYISYEQYF
many	TRBV7-9	TRBD1	TRBJ1-2	TGTGCCAGCAGCTCGACAGGGGTTGACGGCTACACCTTC	CASSSTGVDGYTF
many	TRBV12-3/TRBV12-4	-	TRBJ1-1	TGTGCCAGCAGTTTGGCAGGGGCGAACACTGAAGCTTTCTTT	CASSLAGANTEAFF
many	TRBV4-3	-	TRBJ2-1	TGCGCCAGCAGCCAGTCCCCCTACAATGAGCAGTTCTTC	CASSQSPYNEQFF
many	TRBV9	TRBD1	TRBJ2-2	TGTGCCAGCAGCGTAGTAGGGACAGGAGGCACCGGGGAGCTGTTTTTT	CASSVVGTGGTGELFF
many	TRBV20-1	TRBD2	TRBJ2-1	TGCAGTGCCCAGGGGACTAGGGAAAGGAATGAGCAGTTCTTC	CSAQGTRERNEQFF
many	TRBV12-3/TRBV12-4	-	TRBJ1-5	TGTGCCAGCAGTTACAGGGATTACAGCAATCAGCCCCAGCATTTT	CASSYRDYSNQPQHF
many	TRBV9	-	TRBJ1-4	TGTGCCAGCAGCGTAGGTGGACTAAATGAAAAACTGTTTTTT	CASSVGGLNEKLFF
few	TRBV7-9	-	TRBJ2-2	TGTGCCAGCAGCTTAGATACCCACACCGGGGAGCTGTTTTTT	CASSLDTHTGELFF
many	TRBV7-2	-	TRBJ2-7	TGTGCCAGCAGCTTTAAAGGAGACCCCTCCTACGAGCAGTACTTC	CASSFKGDPSYEQYF
many	TRBV4-3	-	TRBJ1-1	TGCGCCAGCAGCCAAGAATCTTGGGGAAGCGCTTTCTTT	CASSQESWGSAFF
many	TRBV2	-	TRBJ2-5	TGTGCCAGCAGTGAAAACGGTCAGGTAGAAGAGACCCAGTACTTC	CASSENGQVEETQYF
many	TRBV5-1	-	TRBJ1-1	TGCGCCAGCAGCTTGGAGGGGACCTTTGAAGCTTTCTTT	CASSLEGTFEAFF
many	TRBV29-1	-	TRBJ1-2	TGCAGCGTCCCCCCAGAGGGGACCTATGGCTACACCTTC	CSVPPEGTYGYTF
many	TRBV7-9	TRBD1	TRBJ2-7	TGTGCCAGCAGCTCGACAGGGAACGAGCAGTACTTC	CASSSTGNEQYF
many	TRBV15	-	TRBJ2-1	TGTGCCACCAGCAGAGCCCTTGATACTAGGATTGAGCAGTTCTTC	CATSRALDTRIEQFF
many	TRBV20-1	TRBD1	TRBJ2-7	TGCAGTGCTCGGACAGGCGGAACCTACGAGCAGTACTTC	CSARTGGTYEQYF
many	TRBV5-1	-	TRBJ2-7	TGCGCCAGCAGCTTTAAGAAAATGCAGTCGAGGGAGCAGTACTTC	CASSFKKMQSREQYF
many	TRBV3-1	TRBD2	TRBJ2-7	TGTGCCAGCAGCCAAGCAGCGGGAAAGTCCTACGAGCAGTACTTC	CASSQAAGKSYEQYF
many	TRBV6-2/TRBV6-3	-	TRBJ2-7	TGTGCCAGCGCAGGAGGAACCGCCTACGAGCAGTACTTC	CASAGGTAYEQYF
many	TRBV20-1	-	TRBJ2-7	TGCAGTGCTCGCCCCCTTGGGCGAGACTCCTACGAGCAGTACTTC	CSARPLGRDSYEQYF
many	TRBV6-2/TRBV6-3	TRBD2	TRBJ2-5	TGTGCCAGCAGCAGGACTAGCGGGATCCAAGAGACCCAGTACTTC	CASSRTSGIQETQYF
-	TRBV20-1	-	TRBJ2-7	TGCAGTGCTAGAGAGCGGGTGGGGTACGAGCAGTACTTC	CSARERVGYEQYF
many	TRBV11-2	TRBD2	TRBJ2-1	TGTGCCAGCACCGGGACTAGCGGGAGAAATGAGCAGTTCTTC	CASTGTSGRNEQFF
many	TRBV29-1	-	TRBJ1-5	TGCAGCGGACAGACAGGCAATCAGCCCCAGCATTTT	CSGQTGNQPQHF
-	TRBV7-2	-	TRBJ1-2	TGTGCCAGCAGCTCAAGGACATCTACCTATGGCTACACCTTC	CASSSRTSTYGYTF
few	TRBV5-1	TRBD2	TRBJ2-7	TGCGCCAGCAGCTGGGGGGGACTAGACGCCGAGCAGTACTTC	CASSWGGLDAEQYF